The 8 T cell receptor beta chains below all came from one sample that was sequenced in a study of control samples from healthy donors and cancer patients. TCRdb keeps only in-frame clones here, not all; method: immunoSEQ multiplex PCR. The sample includes around 51,000 clones, approximately 91% of them seen just once. The sequencing sample was made of PBMCs. These receptor sequences come from a man aged 50 to 60 with head and neck cancer.

The chain has TRBV7-9 and TRBJ1-5; maybe TRBD1 (5 bases). CDR3 size: 15 residues. CDR1 and CDR2 from the germline V gene are SEHNR and FQNEAQ (reference sequence). V shed 5 bases and J shed 3 bases, with 14 bases lying between them. The CDR3 coding sequence is TGTGCCAGCAGCGTAGGGGATGGAGACAATCAGCCCCAGCATTTT. Translating it yields CASSVGDGDNQPQHF.

The gene calls are TRBV29-1 and TRBJ1-1; D not resolved. The germline gives CDR1 SQVTM, CDR2 ANQGSEA. Deletions cut 7 bases from V and 6 bases from J, with 12 bases between. The CDR3 covers 11 residues. Here the CDR3 reads CSGTQSAEAFF. In DNA form, the CDR3 reads TGCAGCGGGACGCAGTCGGCTGAAGCTTTCTTT.

This chain links TRBV30 with TRBJ2-1; possibly TRBD2 for D (6 bases). V was cut by 3 bases and J by 5 bases, with 8 bases left in between. The CDR3 covers 12 residues. Germline loops: CDR1 GTSNPN, CDR2 SVGIG (reference sequence). CDR3: CAWSGSDNEQFF. The CDR3, as DNA: TGTGCCTGGAGCGGGAGCGACAATGAGCAGTTCTTC.

CDR3 loop: CASSLATAWNTEAFF. In nucleotides, the CDR3 is TGTGCCAGCAGCTTAGCCACAGCATGGAACACTGAAGCTTTCTTT. This chain uses TRBV7-2 with TRBJ1-1, with D hard to call. Trimming left V 0 bases short and J 1 base short, with 9 bases between. Germline values: CDR1 SGHTA, CDR2 FQGNSA. The length of the CDR3 is 15 residues. Looking up the rest from reference TRBV7-2 and TRBJ1-1 gives the full variable domain: GAGVSQSPSNKVTEKGKDVELRCDPISGHTALYWYRQSLGQGLEFLIYFQGNSAPDKSGLPSDRFSAERTGGSVSTLTIQRTQQEDSAVYLCASSLATAWNTEAFFGQGTRLTVV.

This chain joins TRBV3-1 (or the pseudogene TRBV3-2) and TRBJ2-2; a possible D gene is TRBD1 (5 bases). The V and J ends lost 4 bases and 5 bases respectively, with 11 bases between them. CDR1 is LGHDT and CDR2 is YNNKEL in the germline V gene (reference sequence). The CDR3 is made up of 14 amino acids. The CDR3 DNA reads TGTGCCAGCAGCCTGGTCAGGGTGACCGGGGAGCTGTTTTTT. Residues: CASSLVRVTGELFF.

V is TRBV29-1 and J is TRBJ2-7; weak D call: TRBD2 (7 bases). V lost 6 bases to trimming and J lost 12 bases, with 18 bases between them. Germline V CDR1 and CDR2: SQVTM, ANQGSEA. CDR3 length: 11 amino acids. The CDR3 DNA follows: TGCAGCGTCCGACTAGGGGGGGGTTGGTACTTC. It translates to CSVRLGGGWYF.

The chain recombines TRBV7-8 with TRBJ2-2; TRBD2 matches at 8 bases. The V segment lost 1 base and the J segment 5 bases; nucleotides outside the gene matches: 0. CDR3 size: 14 residues. Germline-derived CDR1 and CDR2 are SGHVS and FQNEAQ. The CDR3 here is CASSLGGRTGELFF. As DNA, the CDR3 is TGTGCCAGCAGCTTAGGCGGGAGGACCGGGGAGCTGTTTTTT.

The chain employs TRBV6-7 and TRBJ2-1; D not certain. TRBV6-7 is noted as an ORF with a role that remains uncertain. Trimming pared 5 bases from V and 5 bases from J, leaving 22 bases between. The CDR3 contains 17 residues. CDR3 in DNA: TGTGCCAGCAGTCCGACCGGTGGCAGGTTAATCAACAATGAGCAGTTCTTC. Protein: CASSPTGGRLINNEQFF.